A selection of T cell receptor beta chains follows, all from one sample in a study of blood T cell repertoires in COVID-19. Using immunoSEQ multiplex PCR, the repertoire was profiled, and TCRdb retains in-frame clones only, with some absent. This sample has fewer than 300,000 clones; under 95% occur once, and the top ten carry 2.3%. Sample: PBMCs or T cells enriched from blood (not recorded which). These receptors all stem from a woman aged 40 to 50 with acute COVID-19. CDR3s leave out the opening cysteine and the closing phenylalanine or tryptophan.

j_call cdr3_length v_call cdr3_aa
TRBJ2-7 13 TRBV7-9 ASSQSRDTTYEQY
TRBJ1-2 15 TRBV9 ASSSYGGGAYTGGYT
TRBJ2-7 14 TRBV7-6 ASSNYGQGPSYEQY
TRBJ2-5 13 TRBV25-1 ASSGGGTGGETQY
TRBJ2-3 16 TRBV5-5 ASSPVAIAGGSTDTQY
TRBJ1-4 13 TRBV4-3 ASSPMGGLVGKLF
TRBJ2-7 16 TRBV18 ASSPLGTQAGQGGEQY
TRBJ2-7 13 TRBV4-2 ASSQGLAGANEQY
TRBJ2-3 13 TRBV19 ASSSRAGRTDTQY
TRBJ2-7 12 TRBV19 ASSRLADDYEQY
TRBJ1-2 13 TRBV25-1 ASSEHDRDPGGYT
TRBJ1-2 11 TRBV7-3 ASSLTGAGGYT
TRBJ1-1 12 TRBV18 ASSRDRGWTEAF
TRBJ2-7 11 TRBV12-3/TRBV12-4 ASRKADSYEQY
TRBJ1-6 14 TRBV7-2 ASSLVPQGANSPLH
TRBJ2-1 14 TRBV11-2 ASSTVAGGPGNEQF
TRBJ2-3 12 TRBV28 ASSGQGVTDTQY
TRBJ1-2 12 TRBV19 ASGGQGANYGYT
TRBJ1-1 13 TRBV7-9 ASSKQGARNTEAF
TRBJ1-1 15 TRBV9 ASNPGGDYRMNTEAF
TRBJ2-1 14 TRBV10-3 AISISGTSPLNEQF
TRBJ2-5 10 TRBV2 ASSVGLGTQY
TRBJ2-5 14 TRBV20-1 SASPFSGGKQETQY
TRBJ1-1 13 TRBV5-8 ASTRQGALLGEAF
TRBJ1-4 13 TRBV27 ASRRTGGGREKLF
TRBJ2-5 12 TRBV7-2 ASSLGGRGETQY
TRBJ2-5 15 TRBV5-1 ASSLGRSGGLEETQY
TRBJ2-7 13 TRBV6-2/TRBV6-3 ASSKPGTGSHEQY
TRBJ1-2 11 TRBV2 ASTGDSSYGYT